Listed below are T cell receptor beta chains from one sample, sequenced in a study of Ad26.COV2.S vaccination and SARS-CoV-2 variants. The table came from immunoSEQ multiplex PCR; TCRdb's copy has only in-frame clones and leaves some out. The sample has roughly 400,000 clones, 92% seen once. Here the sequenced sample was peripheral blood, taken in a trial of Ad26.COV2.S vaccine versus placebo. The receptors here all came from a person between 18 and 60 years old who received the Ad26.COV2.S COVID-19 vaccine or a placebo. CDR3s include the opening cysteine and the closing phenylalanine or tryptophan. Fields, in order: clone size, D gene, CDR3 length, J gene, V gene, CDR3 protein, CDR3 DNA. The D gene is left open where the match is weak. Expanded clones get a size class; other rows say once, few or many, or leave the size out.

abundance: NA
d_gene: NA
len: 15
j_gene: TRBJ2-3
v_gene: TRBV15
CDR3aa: CATSTFSRGPDTQYF
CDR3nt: TGTGCCACCAGCACATTTAGTCGGGGGCCGGATACGCAGTATTTT

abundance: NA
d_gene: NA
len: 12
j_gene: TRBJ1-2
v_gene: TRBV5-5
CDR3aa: CASSLLGSGYTF
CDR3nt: TGTGCCAGCAGCTTGCTTGGGAGCGGCTACACCTTC

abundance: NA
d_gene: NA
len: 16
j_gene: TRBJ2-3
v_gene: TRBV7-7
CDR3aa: CASSPTPGLSTDTQYF
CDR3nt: TGTGCTAGCAGCCCTACCCCCGGACTCAGCACAGATACGCAGTATTTT

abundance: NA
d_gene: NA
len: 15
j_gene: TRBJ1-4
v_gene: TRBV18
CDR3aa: CASSPGHFMNEKLFF
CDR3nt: TGTGCCAGCTCGCCTGGACACTTCATGAATGAAAAACTGTTTTTT

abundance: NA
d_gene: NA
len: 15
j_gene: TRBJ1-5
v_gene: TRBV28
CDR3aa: CASSLRGEGAQPQHF
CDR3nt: TGTGCCAGCAGTTTAAGGGGGGAAGGGGCTCAGCCCCAGCATTTT

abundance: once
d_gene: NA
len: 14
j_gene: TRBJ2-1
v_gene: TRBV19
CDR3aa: CATRPGSSYNEQFF
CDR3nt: TGTGCCACCAGGCCCGGGAGCTCCTACAATGAGCAGTTCTTC

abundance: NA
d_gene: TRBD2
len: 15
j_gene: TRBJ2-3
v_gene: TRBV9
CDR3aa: CASSGAGGQADTQYF
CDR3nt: TGTGCCAGCAGCGGAGCGGGGGGCCAAGCAGATACGCAGTATTTT

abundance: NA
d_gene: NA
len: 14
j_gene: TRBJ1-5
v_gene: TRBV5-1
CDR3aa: CASSLGGAGQPQHF
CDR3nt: TGCGCCAGCAGCTTGGGGGGGGCGGGCCAGCCCCAGCATTTT

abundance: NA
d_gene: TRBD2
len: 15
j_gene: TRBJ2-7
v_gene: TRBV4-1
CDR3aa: CASSQGSGGNYEQYF
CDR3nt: TGCGCCAGCAGCCAAGGGAGCGGGGGGAACTACGAGCAGTACTTC

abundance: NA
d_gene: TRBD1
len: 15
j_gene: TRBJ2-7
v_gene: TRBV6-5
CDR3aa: CASSYGTAFSYEQYF
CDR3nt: TGTGCCAGCAGTTACGGGACAGCTTTCTCCTACGAGCAGTACTTC

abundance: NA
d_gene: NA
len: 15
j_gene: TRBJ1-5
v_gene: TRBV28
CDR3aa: CASRGGDYSNQPQHF
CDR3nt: TGTGCCAGCAGGGGAGGGGACTATAGCAATCAGCCCCAGCATTTT

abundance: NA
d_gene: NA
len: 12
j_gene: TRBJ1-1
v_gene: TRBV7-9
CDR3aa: CASSLVLAEAFF
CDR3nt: TGTGCCAGCAGCTTAGTGTTGGCTGAAGCTTTCTTT

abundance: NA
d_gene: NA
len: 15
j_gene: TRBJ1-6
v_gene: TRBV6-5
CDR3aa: CASKVEGSYNSPLHF
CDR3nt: TGTGCCAGCAAGGTAGAGGGCTCCTATAATTCACCCCTCCACTTT

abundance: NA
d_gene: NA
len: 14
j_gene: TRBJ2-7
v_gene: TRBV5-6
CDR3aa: CASSLFPGNYEQYF
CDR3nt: TGTGCCAGCAGCTTGTTTCCGGGTAACTACGAGCAGTACTTC

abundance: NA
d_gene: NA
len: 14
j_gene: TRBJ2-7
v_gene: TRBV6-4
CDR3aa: CASSDPGLSYEQYF
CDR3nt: TGTGCCAGCAGTGACCCGGGACTTTCCTACGAGCAGTACTTC

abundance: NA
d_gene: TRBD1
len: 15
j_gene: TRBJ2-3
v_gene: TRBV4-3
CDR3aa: CASSPGDRVGDTQYF
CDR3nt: TGCGCCAGCAGCCCCGGAGACAGGGTGGGAGATACGCAGTATTTT

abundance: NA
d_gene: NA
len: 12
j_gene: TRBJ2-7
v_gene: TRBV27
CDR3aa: CASSSQSYEQYF
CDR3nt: TGTGCCAGCAGTTCCCAATCCTACGAGCAGTACTTC

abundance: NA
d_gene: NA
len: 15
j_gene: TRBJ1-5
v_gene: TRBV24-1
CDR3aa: CATSGVTGSNQPQHF
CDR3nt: TGTGCCACCAGTGGGGTGACAGGATCCAATCAGCCCCAGCATTTT

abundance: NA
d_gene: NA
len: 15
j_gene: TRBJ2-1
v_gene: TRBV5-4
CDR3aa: CASSPTGKKYNEQFF
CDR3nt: TGTGCCAGCAGCCCGACAGGAAAGAAATACAATGAGCAGTTCTTC

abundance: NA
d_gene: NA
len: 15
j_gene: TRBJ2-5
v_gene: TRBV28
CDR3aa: CASSFSSRGGETQYF
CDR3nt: TGTGCCAGCAGTTTTAGCTCCAGGGGGGGGGAGACCCAGTACTTC

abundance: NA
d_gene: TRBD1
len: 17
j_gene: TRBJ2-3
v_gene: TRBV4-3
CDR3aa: CASSPTRQGGTTDTQYF
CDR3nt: TGCGCCAGCAGCCCAACAAGACAGGGGGGGACCACAGATACGCAGTATTTT

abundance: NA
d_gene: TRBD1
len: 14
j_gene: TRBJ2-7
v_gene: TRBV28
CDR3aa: CASSPTGTGYEQYF
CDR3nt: TGTGCCAGCAGTCCGACAGGGACGGGCTACGAGCAGTACTTC

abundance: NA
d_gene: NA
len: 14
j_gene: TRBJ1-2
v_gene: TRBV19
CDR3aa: CASSSGSLGYGYTF
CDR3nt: TGTGCCAGTAGTAGCGGATCTCTAGGATATGGCTACACCTTC

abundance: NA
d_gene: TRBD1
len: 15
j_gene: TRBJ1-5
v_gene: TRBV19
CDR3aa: CASWDRDGSNQPQHF
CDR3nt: TGTGCCAGTTGGGACAGGGATGGGAGCAATCAGCCCCAGCATTTT

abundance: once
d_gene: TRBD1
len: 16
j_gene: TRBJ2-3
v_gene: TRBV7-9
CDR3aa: CASSSQQGDFTDTQYF
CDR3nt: TGTGCCAGCAGCTCCCAGCAGGGGGATTTTACAGATACGCAGTATTTT

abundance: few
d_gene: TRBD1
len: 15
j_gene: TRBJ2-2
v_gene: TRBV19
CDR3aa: CASSIWTGATGELFF
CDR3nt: TGTGCCAGTAGTATTTGGACAGGGGCCACCGGGGAGCTGTTTTTT

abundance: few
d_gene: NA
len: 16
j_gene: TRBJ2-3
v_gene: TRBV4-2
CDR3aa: CASSQEEGQTTDTQYF
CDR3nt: TGTGCCAGCAGCCAAGAGGAGGGACAGACCACAGATACGCAGTATTTT

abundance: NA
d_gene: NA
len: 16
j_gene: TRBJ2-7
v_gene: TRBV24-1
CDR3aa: CATSDLTPGGLYEQYF
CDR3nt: TGTGCCACCAGTGATTTGACCCCCGGCGGACTCTACGAGCAGTACTTC